This TCR beta chain derives from a study of technical replicates of blood from a handful of donors (dated by TCRdb to 2017 to 2019). Library prep was done by the immunoSEQ multiplex PCR assay. TCRdb's version of the immuneACCESS table is confined to in-frame rearrangements and falls short of the full clone set. An unresolved V gene accounts for under half of the shortfall where checked; the remainder is of unknown origin. The sample contains about 72,000 clones, about 95% of them found a single time. The ten top clones hold roughly 0.24% of the sample. As concerns this clone: The antigen this receptor binds is unknown. No much larger clone exists at a distance of one base, and base qualities are not known.

V is trimmed back by 5 bases and J by 0 bases, and the junction contains 7 bases that no gene match accounts for. Taken from the germline V gene (reference sequence), the CDR1 and CDR2 loops are SGHNT and YYREEE. The cysteine opens and the phenylalanine closes a CDR3 of 15 amino acids. Just CDR3 DNA is preserved here, 45 bases in frame from base 1. The sample taken for sequencing was T cells isolated from PBMCs. The clonotype comes from a human donor in good health. In this chain, TRBV5-4 is recombined with TRBJ2-5; 7 central bases correspond to TRBD1. CDR3 sequence: CASSQTGWDQETQYF. In nucleotides, the sequence is TGTGCCAGCAGTCAGACAGGGTGGGACCAAGAGACCCAGTACTTC.